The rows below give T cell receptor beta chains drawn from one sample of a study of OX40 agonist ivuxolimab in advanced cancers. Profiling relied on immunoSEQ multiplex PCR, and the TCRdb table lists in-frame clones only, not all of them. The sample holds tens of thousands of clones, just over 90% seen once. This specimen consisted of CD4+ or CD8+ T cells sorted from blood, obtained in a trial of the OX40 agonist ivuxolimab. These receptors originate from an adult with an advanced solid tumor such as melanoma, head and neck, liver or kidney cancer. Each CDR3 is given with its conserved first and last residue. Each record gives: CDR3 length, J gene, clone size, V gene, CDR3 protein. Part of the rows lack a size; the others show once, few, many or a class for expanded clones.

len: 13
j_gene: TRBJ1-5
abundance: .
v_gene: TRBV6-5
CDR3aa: CASALESNQPQHF

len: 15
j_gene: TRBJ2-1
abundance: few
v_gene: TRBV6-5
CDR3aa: CASSYPTSGEIVQFF

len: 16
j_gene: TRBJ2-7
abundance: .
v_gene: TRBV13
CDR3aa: CASSYTPIGSSYEQYF

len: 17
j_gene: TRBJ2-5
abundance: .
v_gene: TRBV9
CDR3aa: CASSVGTSGGLQETQYF

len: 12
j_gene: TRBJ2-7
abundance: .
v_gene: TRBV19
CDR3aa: CASRDPAYEQYF

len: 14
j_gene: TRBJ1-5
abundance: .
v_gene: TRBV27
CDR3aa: CASSQNGDNQPQHF

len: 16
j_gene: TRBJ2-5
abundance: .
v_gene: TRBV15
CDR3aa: CATSGPPGQGSETQYF

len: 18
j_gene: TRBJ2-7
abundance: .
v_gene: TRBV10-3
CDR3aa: CAISELGQGKRASYEQYF

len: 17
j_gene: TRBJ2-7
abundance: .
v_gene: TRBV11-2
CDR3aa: CASSLDDGGGVSYEQYF

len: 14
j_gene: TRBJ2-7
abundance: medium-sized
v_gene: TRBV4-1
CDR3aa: CASSQAHGGDEQYF

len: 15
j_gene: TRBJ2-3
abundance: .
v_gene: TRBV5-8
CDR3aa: CASSLGLNGADTQYF

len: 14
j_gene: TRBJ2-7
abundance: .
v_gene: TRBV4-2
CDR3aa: CASSQDLRSYEQYF

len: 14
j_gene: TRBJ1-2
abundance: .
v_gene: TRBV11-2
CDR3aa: CASSHNLAGYGYTF

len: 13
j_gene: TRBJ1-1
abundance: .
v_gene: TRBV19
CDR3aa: CASSSTGGTEAFF

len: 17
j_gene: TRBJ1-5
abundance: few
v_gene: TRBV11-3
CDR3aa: CASILYGRQSSNQPQHF

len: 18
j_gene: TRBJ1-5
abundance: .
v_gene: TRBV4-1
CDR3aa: CASSQEDKYRAIRQPQHF

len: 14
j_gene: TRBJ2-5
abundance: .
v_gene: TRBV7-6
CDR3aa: CASSDARGSETQYF

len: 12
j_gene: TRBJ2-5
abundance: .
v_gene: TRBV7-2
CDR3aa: CASSLAEETQYF

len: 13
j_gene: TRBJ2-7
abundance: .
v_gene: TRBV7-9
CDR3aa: CASSERTSYEQYF

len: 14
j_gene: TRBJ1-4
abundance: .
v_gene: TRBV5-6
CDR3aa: CASSLASSNEKLFF

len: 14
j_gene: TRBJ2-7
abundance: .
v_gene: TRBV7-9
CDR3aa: CASSLEQSHYEQYF

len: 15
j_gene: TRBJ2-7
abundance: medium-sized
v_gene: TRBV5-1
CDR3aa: CASSLRPGIDYEQYF

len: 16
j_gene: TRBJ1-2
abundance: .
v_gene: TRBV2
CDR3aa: CASSELPDRVNYGYTF

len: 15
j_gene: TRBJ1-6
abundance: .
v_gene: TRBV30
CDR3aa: CAWRVRDRDSSPLHF

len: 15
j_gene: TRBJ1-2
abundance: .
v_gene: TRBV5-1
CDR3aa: CASSLEERGSYGYTF

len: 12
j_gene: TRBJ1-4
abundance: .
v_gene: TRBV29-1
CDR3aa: CSGTEDNEKLFF

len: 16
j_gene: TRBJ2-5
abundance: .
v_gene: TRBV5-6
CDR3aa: CASSPAGTGVRETQYF

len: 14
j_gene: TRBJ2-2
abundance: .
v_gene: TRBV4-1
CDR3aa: CASSQVQNTGELFF

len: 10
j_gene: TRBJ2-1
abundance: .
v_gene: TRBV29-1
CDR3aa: CSVGIGEQFF

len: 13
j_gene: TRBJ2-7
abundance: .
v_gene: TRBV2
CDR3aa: CASGGAFPYEQYF

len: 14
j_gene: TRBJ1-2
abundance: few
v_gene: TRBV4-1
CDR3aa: CASSPTGSNYGYTF

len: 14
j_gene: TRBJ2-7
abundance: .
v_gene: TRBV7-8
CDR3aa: CASSLGGFSYEQYF

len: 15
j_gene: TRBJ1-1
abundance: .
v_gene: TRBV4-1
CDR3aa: CASSQDQSGDTEAFF

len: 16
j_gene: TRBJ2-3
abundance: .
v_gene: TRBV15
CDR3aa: CATSNLLAGDGDTQYF

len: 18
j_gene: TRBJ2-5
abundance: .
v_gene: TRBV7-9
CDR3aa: CASSLALGGRVGEETQYF

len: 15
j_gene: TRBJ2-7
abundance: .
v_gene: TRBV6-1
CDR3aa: CASSDWDASSYEQYF

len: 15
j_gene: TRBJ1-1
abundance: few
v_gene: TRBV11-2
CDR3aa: CASSILTGSETEAFF

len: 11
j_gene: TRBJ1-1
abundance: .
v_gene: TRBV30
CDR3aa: CAWTDNTEAFF

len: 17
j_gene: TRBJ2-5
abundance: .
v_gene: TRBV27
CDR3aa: CASSPPPAGAFLQTQYF

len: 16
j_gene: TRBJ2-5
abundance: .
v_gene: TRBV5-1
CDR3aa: CASSPSWTNRQETQYF

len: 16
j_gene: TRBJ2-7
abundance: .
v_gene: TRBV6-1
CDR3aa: CASSEIVGPSSYEQYF

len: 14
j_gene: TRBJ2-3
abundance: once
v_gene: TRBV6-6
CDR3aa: CASSYGGNADTQYF

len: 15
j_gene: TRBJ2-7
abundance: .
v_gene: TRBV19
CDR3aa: CASSISAGGLYEQYF

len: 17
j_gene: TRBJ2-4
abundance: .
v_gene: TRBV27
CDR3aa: CASSLSNRGAAKNIQYF

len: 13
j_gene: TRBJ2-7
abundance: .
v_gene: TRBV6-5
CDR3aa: CASSLNRGDEQYF

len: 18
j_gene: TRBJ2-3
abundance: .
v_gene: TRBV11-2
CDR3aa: CASSFGTSGGESTDTQYF

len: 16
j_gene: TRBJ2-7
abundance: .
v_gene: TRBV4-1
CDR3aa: CASSQDTGTGLYEQYF

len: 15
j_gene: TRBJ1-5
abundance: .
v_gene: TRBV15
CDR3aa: CATSRDEGYNQPQHF

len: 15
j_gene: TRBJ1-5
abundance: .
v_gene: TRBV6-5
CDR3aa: CASSQLRGGNQPQHF

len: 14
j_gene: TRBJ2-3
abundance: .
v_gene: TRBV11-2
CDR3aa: CASSLSPPGDTQYF

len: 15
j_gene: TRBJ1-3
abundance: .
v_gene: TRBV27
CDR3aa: CASRNIGGSGNTIYF

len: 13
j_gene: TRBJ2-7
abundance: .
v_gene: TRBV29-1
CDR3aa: CSVRTSGTYEQYF

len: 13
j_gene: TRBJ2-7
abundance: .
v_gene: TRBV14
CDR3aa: CASSQRDSYEQYF

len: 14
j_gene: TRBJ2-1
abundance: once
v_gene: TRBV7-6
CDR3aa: CASSSARTYNEQFF

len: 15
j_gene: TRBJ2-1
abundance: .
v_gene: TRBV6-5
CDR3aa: CASSYRGQGGDEQFF

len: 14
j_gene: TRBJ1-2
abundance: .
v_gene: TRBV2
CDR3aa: CASSTSGDGYGYTF

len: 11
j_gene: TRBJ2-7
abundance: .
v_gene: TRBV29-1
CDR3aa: CSVFEGVEQYF

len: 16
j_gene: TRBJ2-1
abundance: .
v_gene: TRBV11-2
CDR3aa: CASSHSAGGSYNEQFF

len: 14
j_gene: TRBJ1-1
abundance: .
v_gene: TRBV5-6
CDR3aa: CASSPDRWNTEAFF